This entry concerns a single T cell receptor beta chain. This record belongs to a study of shared clonotypes between healthy human individuals. Replicate PCRs for sorted subsets used 200 ng DNA; this equaled 25,000 to 30,000 T cell genomes. Assay used: immunoSEQ multiplex PCR; TCRdb lists only in-frame clones, some missing. The sample lists roughly 890,000 clones, over 90% occurring once. The V gene's germline CDR1 is SGDLS and CDR2 YYNGEE. This CDR3 spans 15 amino acids. J lost 8 bases, V lost 4 bases, and 8 bases had no gene match. Naive CD8 cells comprised CD45RO-negative, CCR7-positively selected cells, excluding terminally differentiated effector memory CD45RA+ cells.

The receptor was derived from a man aged 25-45 years in good health. The chain couples TRBV9 to TRBJ1-4; 10 positions match TRBD1. The sequencing input was naive CD8+ T cells sorted from blood. CDR3 loop: CASSPPGTGVEKLFF. The CDR3 nucleotides are TGTGCCAGCAGCCCTCCCGGGACAGGGGTAGAAAAACTGTTTTTT. Full variable domain (remainder filled in from reference TRBV9 and TRBJ1-4): DSGVTQTPKHLITATGQRVTLRCSPRSGDLSVYWYQQSLDQGLQFLIQYYNGEERAKGNILERFSAQQFPDLHSELNLSSLELGDSALYFCASSPPGTGVEKLFFGSGTQLSVL.